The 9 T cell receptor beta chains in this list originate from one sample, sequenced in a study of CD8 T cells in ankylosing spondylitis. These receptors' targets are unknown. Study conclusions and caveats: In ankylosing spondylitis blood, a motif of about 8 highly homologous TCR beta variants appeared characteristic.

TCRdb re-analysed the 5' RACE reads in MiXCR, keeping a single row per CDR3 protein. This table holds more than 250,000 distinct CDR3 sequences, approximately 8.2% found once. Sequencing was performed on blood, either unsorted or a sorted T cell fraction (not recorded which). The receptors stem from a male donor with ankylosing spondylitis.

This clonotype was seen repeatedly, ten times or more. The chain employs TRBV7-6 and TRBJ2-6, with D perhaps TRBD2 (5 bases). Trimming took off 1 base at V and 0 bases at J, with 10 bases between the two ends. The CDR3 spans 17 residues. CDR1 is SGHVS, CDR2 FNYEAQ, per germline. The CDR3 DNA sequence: TGTGCCAGCAGCTTAGGAGGGATCCGCTCTGGGGCCAACGTCCTGACTTTC. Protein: CASSLGGIRSGANVLTF.

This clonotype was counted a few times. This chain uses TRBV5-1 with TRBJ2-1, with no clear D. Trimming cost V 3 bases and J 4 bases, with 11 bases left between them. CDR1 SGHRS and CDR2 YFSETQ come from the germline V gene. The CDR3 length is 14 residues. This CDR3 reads CASSSPAEYNEQFF. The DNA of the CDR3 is TGCGCCAGCAGCTCGCCAGCCGAATACAATGAGCAGTTCTTC. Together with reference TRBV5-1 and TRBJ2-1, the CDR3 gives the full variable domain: KAGVTQTPRYLIKTRGQQVTLSCSPISGHRSVSWYQQTPGQGLQFLFEYFSETQRNKGNFPGRFSGRQFSNSRSEMNVSTLELGDSALYLCASSSPAEYNEQFFGPGTRLTVL.

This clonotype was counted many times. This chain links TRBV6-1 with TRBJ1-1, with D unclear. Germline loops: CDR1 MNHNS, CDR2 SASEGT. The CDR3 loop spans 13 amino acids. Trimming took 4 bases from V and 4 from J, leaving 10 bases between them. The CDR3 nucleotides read TGTGCCAGCAGTGTGGTCAGAAGCACTGAAGCTTTCTTT. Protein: CASSVVRSTEAFF.

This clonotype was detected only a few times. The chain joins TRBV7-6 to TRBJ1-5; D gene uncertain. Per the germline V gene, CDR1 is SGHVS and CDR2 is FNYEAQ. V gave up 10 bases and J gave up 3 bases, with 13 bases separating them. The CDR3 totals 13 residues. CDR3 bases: TGTGCCAACAACCGAGCGAACAATCAGCCCCAGCATTTT. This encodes CANNRANNQPQHF.

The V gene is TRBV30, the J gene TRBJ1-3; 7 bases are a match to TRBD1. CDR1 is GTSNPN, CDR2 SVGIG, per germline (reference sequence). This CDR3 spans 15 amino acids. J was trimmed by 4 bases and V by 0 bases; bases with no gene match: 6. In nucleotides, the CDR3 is TGTGCCTGGAGTGTACAGGGGTCGGGAGGAAACACCATATATTTT. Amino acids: CAWSVQGSGGNTIYF. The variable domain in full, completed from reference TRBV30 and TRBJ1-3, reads SQTIHQWPATLVQPVGSPLSLECTVEGTSNPNLYWYRQAAGRGLQLLFYSVGIGQISSEVPQNLSASRPQDRQFILSSKKLLLSDSGFYLCAWSVQGSGGNTIYFGEGSWLTVV.

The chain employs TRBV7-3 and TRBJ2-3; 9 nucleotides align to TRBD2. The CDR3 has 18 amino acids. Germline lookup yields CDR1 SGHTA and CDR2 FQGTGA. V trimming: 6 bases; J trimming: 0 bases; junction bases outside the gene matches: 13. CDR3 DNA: TGTGCCAGCAGTTTCGGACTAGCGCGACCCTTTAGCACAGATACGCAGTATTTT. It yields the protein CASSFGLARPFSTDTQYF.

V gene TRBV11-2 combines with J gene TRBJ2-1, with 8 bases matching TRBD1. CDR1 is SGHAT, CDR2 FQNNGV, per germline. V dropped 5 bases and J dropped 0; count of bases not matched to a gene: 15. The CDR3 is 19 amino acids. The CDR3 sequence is CASSSDRDRPIGSYNEQFF. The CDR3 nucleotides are TGTGCCAGCAGCAGCGACCGGGACAGGCCCATTGGCTCCTACAATGAGCAGTTCTTC.

DNA of the CDR3: TGCAGCGTTGCATCGGAGGGCCTGAGATATGAGCAGTTCTTC. Its protein product is CSVASEGLRYEQFF. This chain joins TRBV29-1 and TRBJ2-1, with a possible D match to TRBD2 (6 bases). V lost 4 bases, J lost 8 bases, and 18 bases lay in between. Germline CDR1 SQVTM, CDR2 ANQGSEA. CDR3 size: 14 residues.

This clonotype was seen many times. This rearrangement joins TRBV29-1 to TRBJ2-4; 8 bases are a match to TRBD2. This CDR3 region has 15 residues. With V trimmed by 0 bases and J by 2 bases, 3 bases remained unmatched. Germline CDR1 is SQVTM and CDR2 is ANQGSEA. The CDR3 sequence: CSVEDGRAPKNIQYF. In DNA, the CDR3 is TGCAGCGTTGAAGACGGGAGGGCCCCCAAAAACATTCAGTACTTC.